A selection of T cell receptor beta chains follows, all from one sample in a study of T cells in tuberculosis. Some clones are missing from TCRdb's copy, which holds only in-frame ones; the method was immunoSEQ multiplex PCR. Among roughly 61,000 clones listed, 88% were seen once. The sequencing input was CD1b-GMM tetramer-negative cells sorted from PBMCs. Every receptor here comes from an adult woman with latent tuberculosis. Each CDR3 is given with its conserved first and last residue. A D gene is named only where the DNA matches it firmly. The size field is filled for only some rows; it gives once, few, many or a size class.

j_call: TRBJ1-3
v_call: TRBV6-5
clone_size: once
d_call: .
cdr3_aa: CASSISRDSGNTIYF
cdr3_nt: TGTGCCAGCAGCATTAGTCGGGACTCTGGAAACACCATATATTTT

j_call: TRBJ2-1
v_call: TRBV28
clone_size: .
d_call: .
cdr3_aa: CASSLGDIFHEQFF
cdr3_nt: TGTGCCAGCAGTTTAGGGGACATCTTCCATGAGCAGTTCTTC

j_call: TRBJ2-7
v_call: TRBV27
clone_size: .
d_call: .
cdr3_aa: CASSLGEGSLVF
cdr3_nt: TGTGCCAGCAGTTTAGGTGAGGGTTCCCTTGTCTTC

j_call: TRBJ2-1
v_call: TRBV27
clone_size: .
d_call: TRBD2
cdr3_aa: CASGIAGGNEQFF
cdr3_nt: TGTGCCAGCGGAATAGCGGGAGGCAATGAGCAGTTCTTC

j_call: TRBJ1-5
v_call: TRBV7-9
clone_size: .
d_call: TRBD1
cdr3_aa: CASSRGTANQPQHF
cdr3_nt: TGTGCCAGCAGCCGTGGGACAGCTAATCAGCCCCAGCATTTT

j_call: TRBJ2-1
v_call: TRBV27
clone_size: .
d_call: TRBD1
cdr3_aa: CASSLQRTGWHEQFF
cdr3_nt: TGTGCCAGCAGCCTACAACGGACAGGGTGGCATGAGCAGTTCTTC

j_call: TRBJ1-1
v_call: TRBV6-1
clone_size: .
d_call: .
cdr3_aa: CASRTEAFF
cdr3_nt: TGTGCCAGCAGGACAGAGGCTTTCTTT

j_call: TRBJ2-1
v_call: TRBV6-6
clone_size: .
d_call: .
cdr3_aa: CASNTDSDYNEQFF
cdr3_nt: TGTGCCAGCAATACTGACTCCGACTACAATGAGCAGTTCTTC

j_call: TRBJ2-1
v_call: TRBV5-6
clone_size: few
d_call: .
cdr3_aa: CASSSGIHNEQFF
cdr3_nt: TGTGCCAGCAGCTCCGGGATCCACAATGAGCAGTTCTTC

j_call: TRBJ1-3
v_call: TRBV7-2
clone_size: .
d_call: TRBD1
cdr3_aa: CASSLNTGVGNTIYF
cdr3_nt: TGTGCCAGCAGCTTAAACACAGGGGTCGGAAACACCATATATTTT

j_call: TRBJ1-6
v_call: TRBV6-5
clone_size: once
d_call: TRBD1
cdr3_aa: CASSRGGQGDSPLHF
cdr3_nt: TGTGCCAGCAGTAGAGGGGGGCAGGGGGACTCACCCCTCCACTTT

j_call: TRBJ1-4
v_call: TRBV6-6
clone_size: once
d_call: TRBD1
cdr3_aa: CASRDWTGPGDEKLFF
cdr3_nt: TGTGCCAGCAGAGACTGGACAGGGCCTGGGGATGAAAAACTGTTTTTT

j_call: TRBJ1-4
v_call: TRBV27
clone_size: .
d_call: .
cdr3_aa: CASSWRGGELFF
cdr3_nt: TGTGCCAGCAGTTGGAGGGGCGGGGAACTGTTTTTT

j_call: TRBJ2-2
v_call: TRBV18
clone_size: .
d_call: TRBD2
cdr3_aa: CASSPSSGVNTGELFF
cdr3_nt: TGTGCCAGCTCACCAAGTAGCGGGGTGAACACCGGGGAGCTGTTTTTT

j_call: TRBJ2-7
v_call: TRBV9
clone_size: once
d_call: TRBD1
cdr3_aa: CASSGGDRSSYEQYF
cdr3_nt: TGTGCCAGCAGCGGGGGGGACAGGTCCTCCTACGAGCAGTACTTC

j_call: TRBJ2-1
v_call: TRBV7-8
clone_size: .
d_call: TRBD1
cdr3_aa: CASSYRDRGKNEQFF
cdr3_nt: TGTGCCAGCAGTTACCGGGACAGGGGTAAAAATGAGCAGTTCTTC

j_call: TRBJ2-5
v_call: TRBV7-2
clone_size: once
d_call: TRBD1
cdr3_aa: CASDRGLGETQYF
cdr3_nt: TGTGCCAGCGACAGGGGATTGGGAGAGACCCAGTACTTC

j_call: TRBJ2-3
v_call: TRBV29-1
clone_size: .
d_call: .
cdr3_aa: CSVDATMRGNTQYF
cdr3_nt: TGCAGCGTTGACGCGACCATGCGGGGAAATACGCAGTATTTT

j_call: TRBJ2-1
v_call: TRBV19
clone_size: .
d_call: TRBD2
cdr3_aa: CASSVGLARLSSEQFF
cdr3_nt: TGTGCCAGTAGTGTGGGACTAGCGCGTTTAAGCAGTGAGCAGTTCTTC

j_call: TRBJ1-3
v_call: TRBV6-4
clone_size: few
d_call: .
cdr3_aa: CASSDGDTRSGNTIYF
cdr3_nt: TGTGCCAGCAGTGACGGGGACACTCGCTCTGGAAACACCATATATTTT

j_call: TRBJ1-5
v_call: TRBV6-1
clone_size: .
d_call: TRBD1
cdr3_aa: CASTTGQGHVQPQHF
cdr3_nt: TGTGCCAGCACTACCGGACAGGGACACGTTCAGCCCCAGCATTTT

j_call: TRBJ1-5
v_call: TRBV15
clone_size: .
d_call: TRBD1
cdr3_aa: CATSREVGQGAQPQHF
cdr3_nt: TGTGCCACCAGCAGAGAGGTGGGACAGGGGGCTCAGCCCCAGCATTTT

j_call: TRBJ1-2
v_call: TRBV7-9
clone_size: .
d_call: .
cdr3_aa: CASSLGRVQGMVDYGYTF
cdr3_nt: TGTGCCAGCAGCTTAGGTCGTGTTCAGGGGATGGTTGACTATGGCTACACCTTC

j_call: TRBJ1-3
v_call: TRBV18
clone_size: .
d_call: .
cdr3_aa: CASSGATSGNTIYF
cdr3_nt: TGTGCCAGCTCGGGGGCTACCTCTGGAAACACCATATATTTT

j_call: TRBJ1-2
v_call: TRBV18
clone_size: .
d_call: .
cdr3_aa: CASSPLVSAERYGYTF
cdr3_nt: TGTGCCAGCTCACCTCTGGTCTCGGCAGAGAGGTATGGCTACACCTTC

j_call: TRBJ2-1
v_call: TRBV9
clone_size: .
d_call: TRBD1
cdr3_aa: CASSVFTGTGNSYNEQFF
cdr3_nt: TGTGCCAGCAGCGTATTCACCGGGACAGGAAACTCCTACAATGAGCAGTTCTTC

j_call: TRBJ2-1
v_call: TRBV11-3
clone_size: .
d_call: TRBD2
cdr3_aa: CASSFIGGSSDEQFF
cdr3_nt: TGTGCCAGCAGCTTCATAGGCGGGAGTTCCGATGAGCAGTTCTTC

j_call: TRBJ1-1
v_call: TRBV7-2
clone_size: .
d_call: .
cdr3_aa: CASLLRRTGEAFF
cdr3_nt: TGTGCCAGCTTACTTAGGAGGACGGGGGAAGCTTTCTTT